This T cell receptor (beta chain) appears in the sequencing data of a study of blood T cell repertoires in COVID-19 (dated by TCRdb to 2018 to 2021). For the study in its entirety: Samples covering the acute and convalescent phases of COVID-19 were provided by collaborators in the United States, Italy and Spain. The material from the prospective study consisted of cDNA or gDNA derived from T cells, B-cell-depleted T cells, or PBMCs. Deeply sampled blood TCRbeta repertoires from subjects exposed to, actively infected with, or recovered from COVID-19 were included in the dataset. The repertoires were made available in a free public database intended to serve as a resource for research on the immune response to SARS-CoV-2. The samples were drawn from the first 160 participants of the ongoing ImmuneRACE study and from over 950 subjects provided by 6 global collaborators. The sample metadata nearly always contained a de-identified subject ID, COVID-19 status, age in years and sex. Where available, HLA class I and class II types were obtained from metadata supplied by the sample provider rather than from assay-based typing.

Whole blood was collected in K2EDTA tubes by collaborating institutions according to the institutions' own protocols. For TCRbeta analysis, collaborators shipped samples in one of three forms: frozen whole blood, isolated PBMCs, or DNA extracted from either of those sample types. The junction shows trimming of 2 bases on V and 15 bases on J, plus 13 bases between the germline ends. CDR1 is given as MNHEY and CDR2 as SVGEGT, both from the germline V gene. The CDR3 numbers 12 residues from cysteine through phenylalanine. Only the CDR3 region is kept as DNA, spanning 36 bases read in frame from base 1. Worth noting for this clone: This receptor's antigen is unknown. No much larger clonotype is one base removed from it; base qualities were not supplied.

Overall study results and their limits: Clinical and demographic metadata were provided uncurated, with the amount varying by source and participant.

TCRbeta CDR3 regions were amplified from genomic DNA by means of the immunoSEQ Assay, a bias-controlled multiplex PCR. The authors' analysis ran thus. Within the assay, amplification of reference gene primers was used to estimate how many nucleated cells each sample contained. To quantify the absolute abundance of each unique TCRbeta CDR3 rearrangement, sequence reads were collapsed and filtered. For each sample, productive Simpson clonality was calculated by taking the square root of Simpson's diversity index across productive rearrangements. TCRdb's version of the immuneACCESS table is confined to in-frame rearrangements and falls short of the full clone set. An unresolved V gene accounts for under half of the shortfall where checked; the remainder is of unknown origin. V and J calls and clone size are as listed in that table; D and trimming were resolved from the DNA. This sample has tens of thousands of clones in its table, and 90% to 95% of those were observed once. The ten largest account for around 2.6% of the sample.

The TCR comes from a man in his 70s with active COVID-19. The sequence links TRBV6-2 or TRBV6-3 to TRBJ2-2; a tentative D call is TRBD2 (6 bases match). Sequencing was done on a sample of peripheral blood. The nucleotides are TGTGCCAGCAGTTACGGTGCGGGGACCATGTTTTTT. Its translation is CASSYGAGTMFF.